Following are 23 T cell receptor beta chains from one sample sequenced in a study of tumor-infiltrating lymphocytes in oesophageal squamous cell carcinoma. Using its own MiXCR run on the PCR reads, TCRdb lists one record per CDR3 protein. The sample includes 15,000 to 25,000 distinct CDR3 sequences, approximately 40% of them seen just once. Specimen: normal esophageal tissue next to the tumor. The receptors were gathered from a male donor with esophageal squamous cell carcinoma.

V and J are TRBV6-8 and TRBJ2-5; the match to TRBD1 covers 9 bases. Germline-derived CDR1 and CDR2 are MNHGY and SAAAGT. The trim removed 5 bases at V and 1 base at J, leaving 5 bases unmatched. The length of the CDR3 is 15 residues. The CDR3 protein is CASSRDRDFQETQYF. In DNA form, the CDR3 reads TGTGCCAGCAGTCGGGACAGGGATTTCCAAGAGACCCAGTACTTC.

Notes on this clonotype: A clone one base away is much larger, so this may be a read error. The V call is TRBV4-2, the J call TRBJ2-3; D is uncertain. The last part of the DNA fits TRBJ2-7 better; the J call may be wrong. The CDR3 consists of 16 residues. The germline gives CDR1 LGHNA, CDR2 YNFKEQ. The CDR3, as DNA: TGTGCCAGCAGCCAAGGGGAACAATGGGGTATCAACGAGCAGTACTTC. Translated, it gives CASSQGEQWGINEQYF.

Worth noting for this clonotype: Since no conserved phenylalanine or tryptophan closes the CDR3, a read error is the likely cause. The DNA is left out, because the CDR3 cannot be placed on it with certainty; the CDR3 is given as TCRdb lists it. The J gene is TRBJ2-6, the V gene TRBV28. A total of 9 residues make up the CDR3, ends included. Germline V gene sequence: CDR1 MDHEN, CDR2 SYDVKM. CDR3: CASSLLLGL.

V is TRBV27 and J is TRBJ2-3; tentative D call: TRBD1 (5 bases). With the DNA end fitting TRBJ1-2 better, the J assignment may be wrong. The germline V gene has CDR1 MNHEY and CDR2 SMNVEV (reference sequence). This CDR3 has 16 residues. The CDR3 loop is CASSHGTGNFNYGYTF. The DNA of the CDR3 is TGTGCCAGCAGTCACGGGACGGGGAATTTTAACTATGGCTACACCTTC.

The rearrangement uses TRBV7-2 and TRBJ2-4, with D possibly being TRBD1 or TRBD2 (6 bases each). The V end lost 2 bases, the J end lost 13 bases, and 24 bases lay between the germline ends. This CDR3 spans 16 amino acids. Germline V gene sequence: CDR1 SGHTA, CDR2 FQGNSA. The CDR3 bases are TGTGCCAGCAGCTTACGGCAGGGCGGGGACACAGATACGCAGTACTTC. Translation gives CASSLRQGGDTDTQYF.

The chain uses TRBV6-6 and TRBJ2-7; tentative D call: TRBD1 (6 bases). There are 14 residues in the CDR3. Trimming removed 6 bases at V and 3 bases at J, with 15 bases between. Germline values: CDR1 MNHNY, CDR2 SVGAGI (reference sequence). The CDR3 sequence is CASRDSDWLYEQYF. The CDR3 bases are TGTGCCAGCAGGGACAGTGACTGGCTCTACGAGCAGTACTTC.

J is TRBJ1-1 and V is TRBV7-2, with D possibly being TRBD1 (6 bases). The V and J ends lost 5 bases and 8 bases respectively, with 12 bases between them. Germline V gene sequence: CDR1 SGHTA, CDR2 FQGNSA. The CDR3 loop spans 12 amino acids. Written as DNA, the CDR3 is TGTGCCAGCAGCAGAGACAGGCAAGAAGCTTTCTTT. It is translated as CASSRDRQEAFF.

This chain uses TRBV4-3 with TRBJ2-1, with D perhaps matching TRBD1 (6 bases). CDR3 length: 16 amino acids. Germline V gives CDR1 LGHNA, CDR2 YSLEER. The V and J ends lost 0 bases and 10 bases respectively, with 19 bases between them. CDR3 bases: TGCGCCAGCAGCCAAGAGGCTGGGGGCCTGACGACGGAGCAGTTCTTC. This translates into CASSQEAGGLTTEQFF.

Remarks on this clonotype: Being one base from a much bigger clone, this may be a read error. This chain connects TRBV5-6 to TRBJ2-4; a weak D match, TRBD2 (6 bases). The better agreement between TRBJ2-1 and the DNA end casts doubt on the J call. The CDR3 is 14 amino acids. Germline CDR1 and CDR2: SGHDT and YYEEEE. The CDR3 here is CASSPRAGQETQFF. Here the CDR3 DNA reads TGTGCCAGCAGCCCAAGAGCGGGTCAGGAGACCCAGTTCTTC.

Sample share makes this clonotype medium-sized. The chain has TRBV10-3 and TRBJ2-5; TRBD2 aligns across 12 bases. Germline-derived CDR1 and CDR2 are ENHRY and SYGVKD. This CDR3 region has 16 residues. Trimming at V came to 0 bases and at J to 2 bases, leaving 1 base not matched to a gene. DNA for the CDR3: TGTGCCATCAGTGAGTCGCTAGCGGGAGGGCAAGAGACCCAGTACTTC. Its translation is CAISESLAGGQETQYF.

A remark on this clonotype: Since no conserved phenylalanine or tryptophan closes the CDR3, a read error is the likely cause. No DNA is shown, since the ends of the CDR3 on it are uncertain; the CDR3 is the one TCRdb lists. The chain combines TRBV7-3 with TRBJ2-7; the table assigns TRBD1, which was not confirmed against the DNA. CDR1 is SGHTA and CDR2 is FQGTGA in the germline V gene. The CDR3 spans 16 amino acids, including both terminal residues. The CDR3 protein is CASSLERDRGLESAGS.

V usage is TRBV25-1 and J usage is TRBJ1-2; no firm D call. CDR3 size: 12 residues. V shed 4 bases and J shed 2 bases, with 5 bases lying between them. Per germline, CDR1 MGHDK and CDR2 SYGVNS. DNA of the CDR3: TGTGCCAGCAGTGTCGGGAACTATGGCTACACCTTC. Translated: CASSVGNYGYTF.

In its sample, this clonotype was seen many times. A much larger clone lies one base from this, so it may be a read error. The rearrangement joins TRBV7-6 to TRBJ2-1; 7 bases line up with TRBD2. The CDR3 sequence is 16 residues long. Per germline, CDR1 SGHVS and CDR2 FNYEAQ. V trimming: 1 base; J trimming: 10 bases; junction bases outside the gene matches: 13. CDR3 nucleotide sequence: TGTGCCAGCAGCTTAGGGGTTGGCGGGAGTCTCAGCGAGCAGTTCTTC. It encodes CASSLGVGGSLSEQFF. Full variable domain (rest looked up from reference TRBV7-6 and TRBJ2-1): GAGVSQSPRYKVTKRGQDVALRCDPISGHVSLYWYRQALGQGPEFLTYFNYEAQQDKSGLPNDRFSAERPEGSISTLTIQRTEQRDSAMYRCASSLGVGGSLSEQFFGPGTRLTVL.

The chain carries TRBV7-8 and TRBJ2-1; tentatively, D is TRBD1 (5 bases). Trimming removed 5 bases at V and 0 bases at J, with 14 bases between. Germline V lookup: CDR1 SGHVS, CDR2 FQNEAQ. CDR3 length: 16 amino acids. The CDR3 region has the DNA TGTGCCAGCAGCCGCAAGGGGCCAAACTCCTACAATGAGCAGTTCTTC. It yields the protein CASSRKGPNSYNEQFF.

Remarks on this clonotype: One end of the junction fails to match germline, which may point to a read error. The chain uses TRBV14 and TRBJ2-4; D may be TRBD2 (5 bases). Germline V gene sequence: CDR1 SGHDN, CDR2 FVKESK. This CDR3 is built from 17 residues. The CDR3 region has the DNA TGTGCCAGCAGCCAAGTTGGTCCAGCGGTTTATAATTCACCCCTCCACTTC. Protein product: CASSQVGPAVYNSPLHF.

This clonotype was recorded at least ten times. The CDR3 end shows no conserved phenylalanine or tryptophan, and so a read error is likely. It is unclear where the CDR3 begins or ends on the DNA, so no DNA is shown, and the CDR3 is as TCRdb lists it. The genes are TRBV7-2 and TRBJ1-3; the table's D call, TRBD1, was not checked against the DNA. The CDR3 numbers 8 amino acids, ends counted. Germline loops: CDR1 SGHTA, CDR2 FQGNSA. CDR3 in amino acids: CASSYNGG.

The chain couples TRBV11-2 to TRBJ2-4; tentative D call: TRBD2 (5 bases). The assigned J gene may be wrong: the sequence end matches TRBJ2-7 better. CDR3 length: 13 residues. CDR1 and CDR2 (germline): SGHAT, FQNNGV. The CDR3, as DNA: TGTGCCAGCAGCTTCGGACCACTAGACGAGCAGTACTTC. Amino acid sequence: CASSFGPLDEQYF.

This clonotype was counted many times. This sequence joins TRBV6-1 and TRBJ2-7, with TRBD1 identical over 8 bases. Germline V CDR1 and CDR2: MNHNS, SASEGT. This CDR3 contains 15 residues. The V and J ends lost 6 bases and 0 bases, in that order; junction bases with no gene match: 7. For the CDR3, the DNA is TGTGCCAGCAGGGACAGGGCCTCCACCTCCTACGAGCAGTACTTC. Protein sequence: CASRDRASTSYEQYF.

Within the sample, this clonotype is medium-sized. V usage is TRBV10-3 and J usage is TRBJ2-1; TRBD2 is a possible D gene (5 bases). CDR3 length: 14 amino acids. V lost 6 bases, J lost 6 bases, and 15 bases lay in between. Germline V lookup: CDR1 ENHRY, CDR2 SYGVKD. The CDR3 DNA follows: TGTGCCATCAGGACCGAGAGACTATCCAATGAGCAGTTCTTC. The encoded protein is CAIRTERLSNEQFF.

The chain employs TRBV7-2 and TRBJ2-5; the match to TRBD2 covers 10 bases. Germline V gene data show CDR1 as SGHTA and CDR2 as FQGNSA. The V gene end was trimmed by 2 bases and the J gene end by 5 bases; junction bases not matched to a gene: 5. CDR3 length: 15 residues. The CDR3 sequence is CASSLWTSGGETQYF. In DNA, the CDR3 is TGTGCCAGCAGCTTATGGACTAGCGGTGGCGAGACCCAGTACTTC.

Concerning this clonotype: The junction differs from germline at one of its ends, possibly a read error. V is TRBV6-1 and J is TRBJ2-3; D unresolved. With the DNA end fitting TRBJ2-5 better, the J assignment may be wrong. Germline V CDR1 and CDR2: MNHNS, SASEGT. The CDR3 is made up of 11 amino acids. CDR3 DNA: TGTGCCAGCCGTGACCAAGAGACCCAGTACTTC. Encoded protein: CASRDQETQYF.

The genes are TRBV28 and TRBJ2-6; the D is unclear. With the DNA end fitting TRBJ2-7 better, the J assignment may be wrong. Germline CDR1 MDHEN, CDR2 SYDVKM. The CDR3 is 13 residues long. The CDR3 DNA sequence: TGTGCCAGCAGTCTATATGGTTCCTACGAGCAGTACTTC. It specifies CASSLYGSYEQYF.

This clonotype was seen many times. V and J are TRBV28 and TRBJ2-2; no reliable D call. V lost 7 bases to trimming and J lost 0 bases, with 6 bases between them. Germline V gives CDR1 MDHEN, CDR2 SYDVKM. CDR3 length: 13 residues. The CDR3 nucleotides are TGTGCCAGCACCCCATCGAACACCGGGGAGCTGTTTTTT. This gives the protein CASTPSNTGELFF.